The sample holds many counts of the clone carrying this T cell receptor (beta chain). Its specificity is not known. These data are taken from a study of breast tumors, draining lymph nodes, adjacent tissues. Samples came from axillary lymph nodes draining the breast cancer. TCRdb reprocessed the multiplex PCR reads with MiXCR, giving one entry per CDR3 protein. The sample has some 130,000 distinct CDR3 sequences, around 20% seen once; the top ten hold around 2.2%. V gave up 4 bases and J gave up 4 bases, with 13 bases separating them. Germline CDR1 reads SQVTM; CDR2 reads ANQGSEA. The CDR3 contains 13 residues. General study results and limits: Findings are consistent with lymph node origin and intratumoral expansion of most tumor T cells. Tumors had less TCR diversity than lymph nodes, more than nontumor tissue.

The clonotype was recovered from a female donor with breast cancer. Some clones in this sample may be carry-over from other donors' samples. The sequencing input was axillary lymph node tissue. This chain links TRBV29-1 with TRBJ1-2; D is perhaps TRBD1 (5 bases). The CDR3 coding sequence is TGCAGCGTTGGGCAGTCGGGACTCTATGGCTACACCTTC. Its translation is CSVGQSGLYGYTF.